The rows below give T cell receptor beta chains drawn from one sample of a study of T cells in Graves' hyperthyroidism and ophthalmopathy. TCRdb analysed the multiplex PCR reads with MiXCR anew, one entry per CDR3 protein. The repertoire consists of more than 500,000 distinct CDR3 sequences, with more than 15% occurring once and the leading ten covering roughly 29%. Input material: blood. These receptors all stem from a woman aged 25-40 years with Graves' ophthalmopathy. The CDR3 runs from the conserved cysteine through the conserved F or W. Fields, in order: CDR3 DNA, CDR3 protein, J gene, D gene, clone size, V gene. D genes are given only for firm matches. Rows give clone size only sometimes, using once, few, many, or a class for an expanded clone.

TGTGCCAGCAGCTTTTTTAGCGGGAGGGCCTCTTACAATGAGCAGTTCTTC	CASSFFSGRASYNEQFF	TRBJ2-1	TRBD2	NA	TRBV7-2
TGTGCCAGCGAACAGGGAAGCTCCTACAATGAGCAGTTCTTC	CASEQGSSYNEQFF	TRBJ2-1	NA	many	TRBV2
TGTGCCAGCTCCCGGACTAGAACCAATGAGCAGTTCTTC	CASSRTRTNEQFF	TRBJ2-1	TRBD2	many	TRBV27
TGCAGCGTAAGTCCCTCTGGAAACACCATATATTTT	CSVSPSGNTIYF	TRBJ1-3	NA	few	TRBV29-1
TGTGCCAGCAGAGTGACAGGGGAGTCCATCGGGGAGCTGTTTTTT	CASRVTGESIGELFF	TRBJ2-2	TRBD1	few	TRBV2
TGCAGCGTTGAAGATACGGGGTCAGGTGCCTACGAGCAGTACTTC	CSVEDTGSGAYEQYF	TRBJ2-7	NA	few	TRBV29-1
TGTGCCAGCAGCGTACTCCCCGGGACTAGCGGGAGGTACAATGAGCAGTTCTTC	CASSVLPGTSGRYNEQFF	TRBJ2-1	TRBD2	many	TRBV7-2
TGTGCCAGCAGTCGCCGGGACAGATCCACAGATACGCAGTATTTT	CASSRRDRSTDTQYF	TRBJ2-3	TRBD1	many	TRBV28
TGTGCCAGCAGTTTGGGGGCCCACTCCTCCTACGAGCAGTACTTC	CASSLGAHSSYEQYF	TRBJ2-7	NA	many	TRBV28
TGTGCCAGTAAAGGTGGACAGGCCGGGAATTCACCCCTCCACTTT	CASKGGQAGNSPLHF	TRBJ1-6	TRBD1	NA	TRBV19
TGTGCCATCAGTGTCAGGGATATGAACACTGAAGCTTTCTTT	CAISVRDMNTEAFF	TRBJ1-1	NA	few	TRBV10-3
TGCGCCAGCAGCCAAGTTTGGGCTAGCGGGGTGAATGAGCAGTTCTTC	CASSQVWASGVNEQFF	TRBJ2-1	TRBD2	NA	TRBV4-3
TGTGCCAGCAGGGCCCCCGGACTAGCTTCCTACAATGAGCAGTTCTTC	CASRAPGLASYNEQFF	TRBJ2-1	TRBD2	many	TRBV6-2/TRBV6-3
TGTGCCAGCAGCTTAAACATACAGGGGGTGAATAGCAATCAGCCCCAGCATTTT	CASSLNIQGVNSNQPQHF	TRBJ1-5	TRBD1	many	TRBV11-3
TGTGCCAGCAGCCCCGGGACAGGCTTGGGGGTGAGAGATACGCAGTATTTT	CASSPGTGLGVRDTQYF	TRBJ2-3	TRBD1	many	TRBV7-2
TGTGCCAGCAATTCAGGGCTTGCAGATACGCAGTATTTT	CASNSGLADTQYF	TRBJ2-3	NA	many	TRBV6-1
TGCAGCGTTGCCTGGACGGCCCAAGAGACCCAGTACTTC	CSVAWTAQETQYF	TRBJ2-5	NA	NA	TRBV29-1
TGTGCCAGCAGCCTCAACCGACAGGTTCGGTACGAGCAGTACTTC	CASSLNRQVRYEQYF	TRBJ2-7	NA	few	TRBV7-2
TGCAGTGCTAGAGCGGGGATCAATCAGCCCCAGCATTTT	CSARAGINQPQHF	TRBJ1-5	NA	NA	TRBV20-1
TGTGCCAGCAGTTTCGGTTTGAACACTGAAGCTTTCTTT	CASSFGLNTEAFF	TRBJ1-1	NA	many	TRBV28
TGTGCCGCCAAAAGTTTATCCACCGGGGAGCTGTTTTTT	CAAKSLSTGELFF	TRBJ2-2	NA	NA	TRBV24-1
TGTGCCAGCAGTGAGGTCGAGCAGTACTTC	CASSEVEQYF	TRBJ2-7	NA	many	TRBV2
TGTGCCAGCAGCCGACTCGACGGAAACACAGATACGCAGTATTTT	CASSRLDGNTDTQYF	TRBJ2-3	NA	few	TRBV5-6
TGCAGTGCTAGACGGCCTAGCCTTTACGAGCAGTACTTC	CSARRPSLYEQYF	TRBJ2-7	NA	many	TRBV20-1
TGTGCCAGCAGCGACGGGGGGTATCAGCCCCAGCATTTT	CASSDGGYQPQHF	TRBJ1-5	NA	NA	TRBV25-1
TGTGCCTGGATGAGGGGGCTAGGAAACACCATATATTTT	CAWMRGLGNTIYF	TRBJ1-3	TRBD1	many	TRBV30
TGTGCCTGGAGGTTAATCGGGGAGCTGTTTTTT	CAWRLIGELFF	TRBJ2-2	NA	many	TRBV30
TGTGCCAGCAGTATACTAGCGGGGGGGATGAATGAGCAGTTCTTC	CASSILAGGMNEQFF	TRBJ2-1	TRBD2	many	TRBV28
TGTGCCAGCAGTTTTACCCCCTTCCCGGGACAGGGGTCTGCGAACACTGAAGCTTTCTTT	CASSFTPFPGQGSANTEAFF	TRBJ1-1	TRBD1	NA	TRBV27
TGTGCCAGCAGCTTAGATCTTAAAGATACGCAGTATTTT	CASSLDLKDTQYF	TRBJ2-3	NA	many	TRBV11-2
TGCAGTGCCGACATTAAGGGGCTGGATGGAGGCTACACCTTC	CSADIKGLDGGYTF	TRBJ1-2	NA	NA	TRBV20-1
TGTGCCAGCAGTTTACTATTGGGGGCAGGCCAGCCCCAGCATTTT	CASSLLLGAGQPQHF	TRBJ1-5	NA	many	TRBV27
TGTGCCTGGAGTGTATGGGCTGGGTCTTTCTTT	CAWSVWAGSFF	TRBJ1-1	NA	few	TRBV30
TGTGCCTGGAGTGTTCGGGCAGGGGGCAGAGAGACCCAGTACTTC	CAWSVRAGGRETQYF	TRBJ2-5	TRBD1	many	TRBV30
TGTGCCAGCAGTTACTCGAACGGCCCATACAGGGGGGGTTTAGCGGGAGGCGCCGGCAATGAGCAGTTCTTC	CASSYSNGPYRGGLAGGAGNEQFF	TRBJ2-1	TRBD2	many	TRBV6-2/TRBV6-3
TGCAGTGCTAGCGGGACTCGGGCTAGCGGGAGTGATGAGCAGTTCTTC	CSASGTRASGSDEQFF	TRBJ2-1	TRBD2	many	TRBV20-1
TGTGCCAGCAGTTTACCCGGACTAGCGGGGGGGGAGGCTCACTTGGATGAGCAGTTCTTC	CASSLPGLAGGEAHLDEQFF	TRBJ2-1	TRBD2	NA	TRBV27
TGTGCCAGCAGTCCGAACCTAGCGGGGGGAGACCAAGCGCAGTATTTT	CASSPNLAGGDQAQYF	TRBJ2-3	TRBD2	few	TRBV28
TGCGCCAGCAGCATAGGGACGGAAGGCGAACTGTTTTTT	CASSIGTEGELFF	TRBJ1-4	NA	NA	TRBV5-1
TGTGCCAGCAGCCAAGCAGGGGCCCAAAAGACCCAGTACTTC	CASSQAGAQKTQYF	TRBJ2-5	NA	many	TRBV3-1
TGTGCCAGCAGCGTCCCGCGGGGACCTTCGGGCTACACCTTC	CASSVPRGPSGYTF	TRBJ1-2	NA	few	TRBV5-4
TGTGCCAGCAGTGATTATTCGGGCAGGACTAACTATGGCTACACCTTC	CASSDYSGRTNYGYTF	TRBJ1-2	NA	few	TRBV25-1
TGCGCCAGCAGCCAAGAGGGACAGGGTGTTCCGCAGTACTTC	CASSQEGQGVPQYF	TRBJ2-7	TRBD1	NA	TRBV5-1
TGTGCCAGCAGGAGACAGACTAGCACAGATACGCAGTATTTT	CASRRQTSTDTQYF	TRBJ2-3	NA	many	TRBV6-1
TGTGCCAGCAGTTTAGGGACACTAACCTACTACAATGAGCAGTTCTTC	CASSLGTLTYYNEQFF	TRBJ2-1	NA	many	TRBV28
TGTGCCAGCAGTTCCCGGGACAGCAATAGATACGAGCAGTACTTC	CASSSRDSNRYEQYF	TRBJ2-7	TRBD1	NA	TRBV27
TGCGCCAGCCACGACCCCGCAAGCTCCTACGGGCAGTACTTC	CASHDPASSYGQYF	TRBJ2-7	NA	few	TRBV5-1